The T cell receptor beta chain described here comes from a study of regulatory T cells in long-lasting Graves disease. There are a few counts of this clonotype. The sample's time point: newly diagnosed GD, antithyroid drugs for less than 3 months. Scientists built the TCR library using RNA that was extracted from PBMCs. The TCR beta library used iRepertoire HTBI primers with Arm-PCR amplification of CDR3. A single record per CDR3 protein comes from TCRdb applying MiXCR to the multiplex PCR reads. The sample yields hundreds of thousands of distinct CDR3 sequences, 15% to 20% seen once. These sequences were also reported in another study, on T cells in Graves' hyperthyroidism and ophthalmopathy.

This clonotype was obtained from a woman aged 25 to 39 with Graves disease. The specimen comprised peripheral blood mononuclear cells (PBMCs), sampled at new diagnosis, from a patient treated with antithyroid drugs.

The chain's CDR3 is CASSQDPDLGETQYF. Here the CDR3 DNA reads TGTGCCAGCAGCCAAGATCCGGACTTGGGAGAGACCCAGTACTTC. The chain joins TRBV3-1 to TRBJ2-5, with D perhaps matching TRBD2 (5 bases). Germline V gene data show CDR1 as LGHDT and CDR2 as YNNKEL (reference sequence). The CDR3 covers 15 residues. V was trimmed by 0 bases and J by 4 bases, leaving 12 bases between them.